Detailed here is one T cell receptor beta chain. In the study's own analysis: Amplification from reference gene primers served as the basis for estimated nucleated cell counts. Assay used: immunoSEQ multiplex PCR; TCRdb lists only in-frame clones, some missing. V and J calls and clone size come straight from that table; D and trimming were deduced from the DNA. The table shows fewer than 85,000 clones, with over 75% occurring only once. The source of the sample is a study of blood T cell repertoires in COVID-19. At the level of the study: Collection of acute and convalescent COVID-19 samples took place in the United States, Italy and Spain. The cDNA or gDNA used as material had been derived from T cells, B-cell-depleted T cells, or PBMCs.

J gave up 7 bases and V 7 bases, and 10 bases lay outside the gene matches. Per the germline V gene, CDR1 is SNHLY and CDR2 is FYNNEI. This CDR3 contains 15 residues. This clonotype was obtained from a man aged 50-60 years with active COVID-19. This chain uses TRBV2 with TRBJ1-6, with TRBD1 matching over 7 bases. The material sequenced was peripheral blood. In DNA, the CDR3 is TGTGCCAGCAAACGCCTGGGACAGTCAAATTCACCCCTCCACTTT. Translation gives CASKRLGQSNSPLHF.